This T cell receptor (beta chain) was captured by sequencing in a study of blood T cell repertoires in COVID-19. Study-level information: Samples of COVID-19 (acute and convalescent) were obtained from the United States, Italy and Spain. PBMCs, B-cell-depleted T cells, or T cells were the source of the cDNA or gDNA that made up the material.

With 3 bases clipped from V and 4 bases from J, the junction kept 2 bases outside the gene matches. Germline V gene lookup returns CDR1 SGHTA and CDR2 FQGNSA. The CDR3 consists of 13 residues. In the study's own analysis: Nucleated cell number was recorded as an estimate derived from reference gene primer amplification. Assay used: immunoSEQ multiplex PCR; TCRdb lists only in-frame clones, some missing. V, J and clone size reflect that table, while D and trimming were determined from the DNA. The sample yields more than 85,000 clones, over 60% seen once. This chain uses TRBV7-2 with TRBJ1-2, with 7 positions matching TRBD1. The source material was peripheral blood. The sequence was collected from a woman of 80 years or more with active or convalescent COVID-19. The CDR3 coding sequence is TGTGCCAGCAGCTTGACAGGGCTCTATGGCTACACCTTC. It codes for CASSLTGLYGYTF.